The sequence of this T cell receptor (beta chain) was determined in a study of blood T cell repertoires in COVID-19. The overall study: Spain, Italy and the United States supplied samples that represented acute and convalescent COVID-19.

V lost 0 bases and J 6 bases, leaving 22 bases between the germline ends. Per the germline V gene, CDR1 is MGHRA and CDR2 is YSYEKL. The CDR3 covers 18 residues. TCRdb's table, derived via immunoSEQ multiplex PCR, lists solely in-frame clones and lacks some. The table has around 40,000 clones, 75% to 90% seen once. The chain has TRBV4-1 and TRBJ2-3, with D maybe TRBD2 (5 bases). The TCR was taken from a man aged 45-60 years with active COVID-19. The sample consisted of peripheral blood. The CDR3 region has the DNA TGCGCCAGCAGCCAAGACCAAGCCACACTAGGTTTCGCTGATACGCAGTATTTT. It is translated as CASSQDQATLGFADTQYF.